Presented here are 11 T cell receptor beta chains from one specimen sequenced in a study of regulatory T cells in long-lasting Graves disease. In building TCR beta libraries, iRepertoire HTBI primers were used together with Arm-PCR of CDR3 regions. TCRdb reprocessed the multiplex PCR reads via MiXCR and lists one record per CDR3 protein. The data show about 540,000 distinct CDR3 sequences, approximately 13% seen once. Noted time point: newly diagnosed GD, antithyroid drugs for less than 3 months. Isolated PBMC RNA provided the starting material for the TCR library. The sample also formed part of further work on T cells in Graves' hyperthyroidism and ophthalmopathy.

Sequenced here: peripheral blood mononuclear cells (PBMCs), sampled at new diagnosis, from a patient treated with antithyroid drugs. The receptors derive from a man aged 30-40 years with Graves disease.

V usage is TRBV20-1 and J usage is TRBJ2-7, with TRBD2 matching 12 bases. CDR3 length equals 13 residues. With 5 bases clipped from V and 5 bases from J, the junction kept 4 bases outside the gene matches. Germline CDR1 and CDR2: DFQATT and SNEGSKA (reference sequence). CDR3 sequence reads: CSAPSGRANEQYF. The DNA of the CDR3 is TGCAGTGCTCCTAGCGGGAGGGCAAACGAGCAGTACTTC.

The V call is TRBV5-1, the J call TRBJ1-1; weak D call: TRBD1 (6 bases). This CDR3 contains 14 residues. Germline V gene data show CDR1 as SGHRS and CDR2 as YFSETQ. The ends were cut back, 4 bases at V and 8 bases at J, with 18 bases in the middle. The CDR3 loop reads CASSGPGGFPEAFF. The CDR3 nucleotides read TGCGCCAGCAGCGGCCCCGGGGGCTTCCCCGAAGCTTTCTTT.

The J gene is TRBJ2-1, the V gene TRBV19; weak D call: TRBD2 (5 bases). The V gene lost 5 bases and the J gene lost 5 bases, with 10 bases spanning the gap. From germline, CDR1 is LNHDA and CDR2 SQIVND (reference sequence). This CDR3 comprises 13 residues. CDR3 in amino acids: CASSGLGNNEQFF. The CDR3 DNA reads TGTGCCAGTAGTGGACTGGGGAACAATGAGCAGTTCTTC. The full variable domain, rest sourced from reference TRBV19 and TRBJ2-1, is DGGITQSPKYLFRKEGQNVTLSCEQNLNHDAMYWYRQDPGQGLRLIYYSQIVNDFQKGDIAEGYSVSREKKESFPLTVTSAQKNPTAFYLCASSGLGNNEQFFGPGTRLTVL.

The chain couples TRBV4-1 to TRBJ2-2, with 11 bases aligning to TRBD1. Germline CDR1 is MGHRA and CDR2 is YSYEKL. CDR3 size: 15 residues. Germline trimming cut 8 bases from V and 4 bases from J; bases unmatched to any gene: 6. CDR3 protein: CASEAGQGVTGELFF. The CDR3 DNA follows: TGCGCCAGCGAAGCGGGACAGGGGGTCACCGGGGAGCTGTTTTTT.

The table lists this clonotype with many counts. The chain links TRBV30 to TRBJ1-1; D unresolved. V gave up 3 bases and J gave up 1 base, with 3 bases separating them. The CDR3 is 11 amino acids. Germline values: CDR1 GTSNPN, CDR2 SVGIG (reference sequence). This CDR3 is CAWRRNTEAFF. DNA for the CDR3: TGTGCCTGGAGGAGGAACACTGAAGCTTTCTTT. The entire variable domain, with the rest obtained from reference TRBV30 and TRBJ1-1, is as follows: SQTIHQWPATLVQPVGSPLSLECTVEGTSNPNLYWYRQAAGRGLQLLFYSVGIGQISSEVPQNLSASRPQDRQFILSSKKLLLSDSGFYLCAWRRNTEAFFGQGTRLTVV.

This clonotype was recorded a few times. The chain is built from TRBV5-1 and TRBJ2-7; 7 nucleotides agree with TRBD1. Germline V CDR1 and CDR2: SGHRS, YFSETQ. The CDR3 is made up of 13 amino acids. Losses at the gene ends were 4 bases for V and 6 bases for J; bases not matched to a gene: 7. This chain's CDR3 is CASSQTGDGEQYF. The CDR3 nucleotides read TGCGCCAGCAGCCAAACAGGGGACGGCGAGCAGTACTTC. Full variable domain (missing parts from reference TRBV5-1 and TRBJ2-7): KAGVTQTPRYLIKTRGQQVTLSCSPISGHRSVSWYQQTPGQGLQFLFEYFSETQRNKGNFPGRFSGRQFSNSRSEMNVSTLELGDSALYLCASSQTGDGEQYFGPGTRLTVT.

There are many counts of this clonotype. The V call is TRBV20-1, the J call TRBJ2-1; 10 bases match TRBD2. CDR1 DFQATT and CDR2 SNEGSKA come from the germline V gene (reference sequence). The J segment lost 4 bases and the V segment lost 6 bases, leaving 6 bases of the junction unmatched. This CDR3 is 14 amino acids long. The CDR3 nucleotides read TGCAGTGCCAGGACTAGCGGAGATTACAATGAGCAGTTCTTC. Translating gives CSARTSGDYNEQFF.

The gene calls are TRBV7-2 and TRBJ1-2, with D possibly matching TRBD1 (6 bases). Germline V gene data show CDR1 as SGHTA and CDR2 as FQGNSA. V lost 2 bases and J 3 bases, leaving 10 bases between the germline ends. The CDR3 totals 14 residues. CDR3 in amino acids: CASSLRDTYYGYTF. In DNA, the CDR3 is TGTGCCAGCAGCTTAAGGGACACATACTATGGCTACACCTTC.

In this sample, this clonotype turned up many times. The rearrangement joins TRBV20-1 to TRBJ2-5, with D uncertain. The V end lost 0 bases, the J end lost 0 bases, and 5 bases lay between the germline ends. The germline CDR1 and CDR2 sequences are DFQATT and SNEGSKA (reference sequence). The CDR3 has 13 amino acids. DNA for the CDR3: TGCAGTGCTAGAGATTTTGACCAAGAGACCCAGTACTTC. Protein: CSARDFDQETQYF.

This clonotype came up many times. The chain has TRBV7-2 and TRBJ2-1, with a weak D call TRBD1 (6 bases). Germline CDR1 reads SGHTA; CDR2 reads FQGNSA. The CDR3 length is 13 residues. V was pared by 5 bases and J by 8 bases, with 13 bases between. The CDR3: CASSPRQDHEQFF. CDR3 bases: TGTGCCAGCAGCCCAAGACAGGACCATGAGCAGTTCTTC.

There are many counts of this clonotype. The V call is TRBV27, the J call TRBJ1-4; D gene uncertain. The CDR3 is 13 residues long. Trimming took 9 bases from V and 5 from J, leaving 13 bases between them. Germline CDR1 and CDR2: MNHEY and SMNVEV (reference sequence). CDR3 loop: CASRVLLNEKLFF. CDR3 nucleotide sequence: TGTGCCAGTAGAGTCCTCTTAAATGAAAAACTGTTTTTT.